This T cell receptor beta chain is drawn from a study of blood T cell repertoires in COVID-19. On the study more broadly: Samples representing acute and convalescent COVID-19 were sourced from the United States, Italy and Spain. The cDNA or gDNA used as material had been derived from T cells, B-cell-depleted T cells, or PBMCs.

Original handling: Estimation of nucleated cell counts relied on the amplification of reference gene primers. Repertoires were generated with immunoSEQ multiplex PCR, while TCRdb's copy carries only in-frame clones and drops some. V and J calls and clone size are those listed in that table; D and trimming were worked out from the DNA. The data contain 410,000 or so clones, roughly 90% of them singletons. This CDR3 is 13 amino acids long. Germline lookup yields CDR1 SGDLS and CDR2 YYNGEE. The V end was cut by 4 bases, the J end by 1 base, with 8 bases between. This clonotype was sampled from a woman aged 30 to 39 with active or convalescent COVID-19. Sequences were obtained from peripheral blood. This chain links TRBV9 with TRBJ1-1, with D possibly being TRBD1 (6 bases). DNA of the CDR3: TGTGCCAGCAGCCAGACAGGGAACACTGAAGCTTTCTTT. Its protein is CASSQTGNTEAFF.